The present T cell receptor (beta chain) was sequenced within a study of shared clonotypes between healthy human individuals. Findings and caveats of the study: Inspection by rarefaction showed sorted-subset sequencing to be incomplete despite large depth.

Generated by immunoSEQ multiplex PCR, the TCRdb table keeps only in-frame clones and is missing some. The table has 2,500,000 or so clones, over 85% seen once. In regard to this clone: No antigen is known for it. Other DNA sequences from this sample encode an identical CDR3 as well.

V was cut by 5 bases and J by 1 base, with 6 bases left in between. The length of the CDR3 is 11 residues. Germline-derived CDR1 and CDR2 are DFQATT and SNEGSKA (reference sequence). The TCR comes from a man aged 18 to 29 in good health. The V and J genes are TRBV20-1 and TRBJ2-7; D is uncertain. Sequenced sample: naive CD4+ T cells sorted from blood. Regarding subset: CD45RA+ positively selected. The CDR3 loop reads CSAGDSYEQYF. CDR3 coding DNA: TGCAGTGCTGGCGATTCCTACGAGCAGTACTTC.